The entry that follows covers one T cell receptor beta chain sequence. Authors' processing steps: Amplified reference gene primers provided the basis for estimating nucleated cell counts. Libraries were prepared by immunoSEQ multiplex PCR; TCRdb keeps only in-frame clonotypes and omits some of them. For V, J and clone size, that table is used; D and trimming come from the DNA. The profile shows roughly 350,000 clones, 91% of them singletons. The sample originates from a study of blood T cell repertoires in COVID-19. Background on the study: Acute and convalescent COVID-19 specimens originated in the United States, Italy and Spain. Sources were T cells, B-cell-depleted T cells, or PBMCs; the material itself was cDNA or gDNA.

The CDR3 covers 13 residues. V shed 8 bases and J shed 4 bases, with 12 bases lying between them. Looked up from germline, CDR1 is SNHLY and CDR2 is FYNNEI. The sequencing input was peripheral blood. The sequence was collected from a woman aged 18-35 years who had recovered from COVID-19. The chain has TRBV2 and TRBJ2-1; a possible D gene is TRBD2 (7 bases). CDR3: CASGGGAYNEQFF. The CDR3 DNA reads TGTGCCAGCGGGGGGGGCGCATACAATGAGCAGTTCTTC.